One and the same sample provided the 32 T cell receptor beta chains below, sequenced in a study of CD8+CD57+ T cells in acquired aplastic anemia. Flow cytometry had shown expanded CD8+CD57+ cells in the patients chosen for sequencing. TCR beta VDJ and CDR3 were profiled, and genomic DNA was the template. Each CDR3 protein is one row after TCRdb ran MiXCR on the reads. Among hundreds of thousands of distinct CDR3 sequences listed, approximately 45% were seen once. Sequencing was carried out using sorted CD4+, CD8+, or CD8+CD57+ T cells (not recorded which) from PBMCs. All receptors derive from a human donor with aplastic anemia.

With respect to this clonotype: A junction end diverges from the germline sequence, so it may reflect a read error. V gene TRBV6-1 combines with J gene TRBJ1-3, with D hard to call. Germline V gives CDR1 MNHNS, CDR2 SASEGT. This CDR3 has 16 amino acids. The CDR3 sequence: CASGEEELRSGNTIYF. CDR3 coding DNA: TGTGCCAGCGGTGAAGAGGAGCTCCGTTCTGGAAACACCATATATTTT.

There are a few counts of this clonotype. The chain links TRBV5-1 to TRBJ2-7; 9 bases line up with TRBD1. The J segment lost 5 bases and the V segment lost 4 bases, leaving 7 bases of the junction unmatched. The germline V gene encodes CDR1 SGHRS and CDR2 YFSETQ. The CDR3 is 14 amino acids. CDR3 nucleotides: TGCGCCAGCAGCGGCACCGGGACAGGGAACGAGCAGTACTTC. It translates to CASSGTGTGNEQYF.

In its sample, this clonotype was seen many times. This rearrangement joins TRBV20-1 to TRBJ1-5, with D possibly TRBD1 on 6 matching bases. The germline CDR1 and CDR2 sequences are DFQATT and SNEGSKA (reference sequence). CDR3 size: 16 residues. Trimming shortened V by 1 base and J by 1 base, and 14 bases separated the two germline ends. The CDR3 nucleotides read TGCAGTGCTAGAGGACAGGCCGGGGGAAGCAATCAGCCCCAGCATTTT. Encoded protein: CSARGQAGGSNQPQHF.

This chain links TRBV19 with TRBJ2-1, with D unresolved. Per the germline V gene, CDR1 is LNHDA and CDR2 is SQIVND (reference sequence). The CDR3 runs 13 residues. V lost 7 bases and J 6 bases, leaving 13 bases between the germline ends. The CDR3 region has the DNA TGTGCCAGTACCCCTATCGGTTCCAATGAGCAGTTCTTC. Amino acids: CASTPIGSNEQFF.

This clonotype was seen ten or more times. The chain links TRBV14 to TRBJ1-2; tentatively, D is TRBD1 (6 bases). Between the trimmed V and J ends, which lost 1 base and 4 bases, there was a span of 10 bases. Germline lookup yields CDR1 SGHDN and CDR2 FVKESK. The CDR3 is made up of 14 amino acids. The CDR3 DNA reads as TGTGCCAGCAGCCAAGGTCAGGGGTCCTATGGCTACACCTTC. Protein product: CASSQGQGSYGYTF.

The V gene is TRBV15, the J gene TRBJ2-5; a weak D match, TRBD2 (6 bases). The CDR3 length is 14 residues. V was shortened by 4 bases and J by 5 bases, with 14 bases between the two germline ends. CDR1 and CDR2 from the germline V gene are LNHNV and YYDKDF (reference sequence). The CDR3 sequence: CATSTRNAGETQYF. Here the CDR3 DNA reads TGTGCCACCAGCACCAGAAATGCGGGGGAGACCCAGTACTTC. Complete variable domain (other parts from reference TRBV15 and TRBJ2-5): DAMVIQNPRYQVTQFGKPVTLSCSQTLNHNVMYWYQQKSSQAPKLLFHYYDKDFNNEADTPDNFQSRRPNTSFCFLDIRSPGLGDTAMYLCATSTRNAGETQYFGPGTRLLVL.

This clonotype was observed many times. The chain recombines TRBV9 with TRBJ1-1; D unresolved. The CDR3 is 14 residues long. CDR1 and CDR2 (germline): SGDLS, YYNGEE. Trimming stripped 2 bases from V and 0 bases from J, with 8 bases between. The CDR3 loop reads CASSVSDLNTEAFF. The CDR3 region has the DNA TGTGCCAGCAGCGTGTCGGACCTGAACACTGAAGCTTTCTTT.

This clonotype was recorded many times. Written as DNA, the CDR3 is TGTGCCAGCAGCTTAAGTTTTACGGGGGCCAACACTGAAGCTTTCTTT. It translates to CASSLSFTGANTEAFF. V gene TRBV7-9 combines with J gene TRBJ1-1; maybe TRBD1 (6 bases). The CDR3 extends over 16 amino acids. Germline V gene lookup returns CDR1 SEHNR and CDR2 FQNEAQ (reference sequence). V lost 2 bases and J 2 bases, leaving 15 bases between the germline ends.

The rearrangement links TRBV6-5 to TRBJ1-1; TRBD1 aligns across 7 bases. The CDR3 loop spans 15 amino acids. V lost 5 bases and J lost 0; bases outside the gene matches: 6. CDR1 is MNHEY, CDR2 SVGAGI, per germline. The CDR3 sequence: CASSGNRGLNTEAFF. DNA of the CDR3: TGTGCCAGCAGTGGCAACAGGGGTTTGAACACTGAAGCTTTCTTT.

The chain couples TRBV9 to TRBJ2-5; D assignment may be TRBD1 or TRBD2 (6 bases each). The germline V and J ends were trimmed by 3 bases and 9 bases, with 18 bases remaining between them. The CDR3 contains 14 residues. Germline lookup yields CDR1 SGDLS and CDR2 YYNGEE. The CDR3 sequence: CASSAGGGGKPQYF. DNA for the CDR3: TGTGCCAGCAGCGCCGGGGGCGGCGGGAAGCCCCAGTACTTC.

The chain joins TRBV7-2 to TRBJ1-1; D is undetermined. Trimming took off 4 bases at V and 5 bases at J, with 17 bases between the two ends. The CDR3 is 15 amino acids. Germline assignment: CDR1 SGHTA and CDR2 FQGNSA. Here the CDR3 reads CASSSRAGRATEAFF. DNA for the CDR3: TGTGCCAGCAGCTCCCGGGCCGGGAGGGCGACTGAAGCTTTCTTT.

This clonotype was seen at least ten times. V is TRBV30 and J is TRBJ1-6; 7 nucleotides match TRBD1. Per germline, CDR1 GTSNPN and CDR2 SVGIG (reference sequence). CDR3 size: 13 residues. V was clipped by 0 bases and J by 9 bases; unmatched bases: 2. The CDR3: CAWSVQGISPLHF. The CDR3 bases are TGTGCCTGGAGTGTACAGGGGATTTCACCCCTCCACTTT.

This chain joins TRBV7-2 and TRBJ1-2; D is unclear. Trimming took 5 bases from V and 0 from J, leaving 10 bases between them. CDR1 is SGHTA, CDR2 FQGNSA, per germline. The CDR3 has 14 amino acids. CDR3 loop: CASSPYTANYGYTF. In DNA, the CDR3 is TGTGCCAGCAGCCCTTACACAGCTAACTATGGCTACACCTTC. The variable domain in full, completed from reference TRBV7-2 and TRBJ1-2, reads GAGVSQSPSNKVTEKGKDVELRCDPISGHTALYWYRQSLGQGLEFLIYFQGNSAPDKSGLPSDRFSAERTGGSVSTLTIQRTQQEDSAVYLCASSPYTANYGYTFGSGTRLTVV.

About this clonotype itself: Given the absence of the conserved phenylalanine or tryptophan at the CDR3 end, a read error is likely. The chain has TRBV10-3 and TRBJ1-5; D remains unclear. The CDR3 runs 15 residues. CDR1 is ENHRY, CDR2 SYGVKD, per germline. The CDR3 region has the DNA TGTGCCATCAGTGGGCACAGAAATAGCAATCGGCCCCAGCATTCT. Protein product: CAISGHRNSNRPQHS.

Note on this clonotype: A read error may explain this, as a much larger clone is one base away. The chain carries TRBV13 and TRBJ1-3, with D possibly TRBD1 on 6 matching bases. Germline V gene lookup returns CDR1 PRHDT and CDR2 FYEKMQ (reference sequence). CDR3 length: 16 residues. CDR3 residues: CASSLGRGGSGNTVYF. CDR3 DNA: TGTGCCAGCAGCTTAGGCCGGGGGGGCTCTGGAAACACCGTATATTTT.

The chain links TRBV15 to TRBJ2-7; possibly TRBD1 for D (5 bases). V shed 1 base and J shed 1 base, with 11 bases lying between them. This CDR3 has 15 amino acids. Germline CDR1 reads LNHNV; CDR2 reads YYDKDF (reference sequence). Here the CDR3 reads CATSRAAGLSYEQYF. In nucleotides, the CDR3 is TGTGCCACCAGCAGAGCGGCAGGGTTGTCCTACGAGCAGTACTTC.

This clonotype occurred many times. The J gene is TRBJ1-1, the V gene TRBV20-1; D call uncertain. The CDR3 loop spans 12 amino acids. The V and J ends lost 5 bases and 2 bases respectively, with 9 bases between them. The V gene's germline CDR1 is DFQATT and CDR2 SNEGSKA (reference sequence). Here the CDR3 DNA reads TGCAGTGCTCGGACTGATAACACTGAAGCTTTCTTT. Translating gives CSARTDNTEAFF.

This clonotype was observed many times. The chain combines TRBV19 with TRBJ1-2, with TRBD1 matching 7 bases. The V and J ends lost 5 bases and 4 bases, in that order; junction bases with no gene match: 10. The CDR3 is 15 residues long. CDR1 and CDR2 (germline): LNHDA, SQIVND (reference sequence). The CDR3 bases are TGTGCCAGTAGTGCGGTACTACAGGGGTCCTATGGCTACACCTTC. This codes for CASSAVLQGSYGYTF.

The chain employs TRBV15 and TRBJ2-7, with a weak D call TRBD2 (6 bases). The CDR3 has 14 amino acids. Germline CDR1 LNHNV, CDR2 YYDKDF (reference sequence). V dropped 9 bases and J dropped 0 bases, with 15 bases sitting between them. In nucleotides, the CDR3 is TGTGCCACTTCGCCCGGGGGATTCTCCTACGAGCAGTACTTC. It yields the protein CATSPGGFSYEQYF.

Many counts were recorded for this clonotype. The chain joins TRBV12-3 or TRBV12-4 to TRBJ2-7; TRBD1 agrees at 7 bases. CDR3 length equals 12 residues. J lost 3 bases, V lost 6 bases, and 2 bases had no gene match. CDR3 residues: CASRQGSYEQYF. The CDR3 coding sequence is TGTGCCAGCAGACAGGGGAGCTACGAGCAGTACTTC.

This clonotype has a count of ten or more. The V and J genes are TRBV7-2 and TRBJ2-3, with D possibly matching TRBD2 (5 bases). The ends were cut back, 3 bases at V and 5 bases at J, with 12 bases in the middle. CDR3 length: 14 residues. The germline V gene has CDR1 SGHTA and CDR2 FQGNSA. In DNA form, the CDR3 reads TGTGCCAGCAGCTTGTCCGGGGTCAGAGATACGCAGTATTTT. Protein: CASSLSGVRDTQYF.

In its sample, this clonotype was seen a few times. The rearrangement links TRBV9 to TRBJ2-7; D is perhaps TRBD1 (5 bases). Germline loops: CDR1 SGDLS, CDR2 YYNGEE. V lost 6 bases to trimming and J lost 2 bases, with 15 bases between them. The CDR3 sequence is 14 residues long. CDR3: CASTLSPGTYEQYF. DNA of the CDR3: TGTGCCAGCACCCTGTCGCCAGGGACCTACGAGCAGTACTTC. The whole variable domain, filled in from reference TRBV9 and TRBJ2-7, reads DSGVTQTPKHLITATGQRVTLRCSPRSGDLSVYWYQQSLDQGLQFLIQYYNGEERAKGNILERFSAQQFPDLHSELNLSSLELGDSALYFCASTLSPGTYEQYFGPGTRLTVT.

The rearrangement links TRBV7-8 to TRBJ2-7, with 13 bases aligning to TRBD2. Germline V lookup: CDR1 SGHVS, CDR2 FQNEAQ. The CDR3 has 17 amino acids. Unmatched junction bases numbered 12, after V lost 5 bases and J lost 5 bases. CDR3 sequence reads: CASSDPGTSGIWNEQYF. The CDR3 nucleotides read TGTGCCAGCAGCGACCCCGGGACTAGCGGGATCTGGAACGAGCAGTACTTC.

As concerns this clonotype: A much larger clone lies a single base off, so this may be a read error. The chain uses TRBV6-5 and TRBJ2-7; D possibly matches TRBD1 or TRBD2 (5 bases each). The CDR3 has 14 amino acids. The germline gives CDR1 MNHEY, CDR2 SVGAGI. For the CDR3, the DNA is TGTGCCAGCAGTTACTCCCCACGGGGCTACGAGCAGCACTTC. This sequence encodes CASSYSPRGYEQHF.

The sample holds many counts of this clonotype. The chain joins TRBV9 to TRBJ2-5, with 8 bases fitting TRBD2. Per the germline V gene, CDR1 is SGDLS and CDR2 is YYNGEE. V dropped 3 bases and J dropped 0; count of bases not matched to a gene: 4. The CDR3 is 15 residues long. CDR3 in DNA: TGTGCCAGCAGCGAGCGCGGGGGGCACCAAGAGACCCAGTACTTC. Protein: CASSERGGHQETQYF. Complete variable domain (other parts from reference TRBV9 and TRBJ2-5): DSGVTQTPKHLITATGQRVTLRCSPRSGDLSVYWYQQSLDQGLQFLIQYYNGEERAKGNILERFSAQQFPDLHSELNLSSLELGDSALYFCASSERGGHQETQYFGPGTRLLVL.

The chain combines TRBV10-3 with TRBJ2-3; the D call may be TRBD1 or TRBD2 (6 bases each). This CDR3 has 15 amino acids. Between the trimmed V and J ends, which lost 4 bases and 0 bases, there was a span of 11 bases. Germline V gene sequence: CDR1 ENHRY, CDR2 SYGVKD. The CDR3 is CAISAGAASTDTQYF. In DNA form, the CDR3 reads TGTGCCATCAGTGCGGGGGCAGCTAGCACAGATACGCAGTATTTT.

CDR3 in amino acids: CASSSERQGYEQYF. The CDR3 bases are TGTGCCAGCAGTTCGGAGCGACAGGGGTACGAGCAGTACTTC. The chain recombines TRBV25-1 with TRBJ2-7, with 8 bases fitting TRBD1. The CDR3 loop spans 14 amino acids. Germline CDR1 and CDR2: MGHDK and SYGVNS. The J segment lost 4 bases and the V segment lost 5 bases, leaving 7 bases of the junction unmatched.

The chain links TRBV19 to TRBJ2-7; no clear D. This CDR3 is built from 14 residues. Trimming cost V 3 bases and J 2 bases, with 11 bases left between them. Germline assignment: CDR1 LNHDA and CDR2 SQIVND (reference sequence). CDR3 region: CASSIRQAPYEQYF. The CDR3 DNA follows: TGTGCCAGTAGTATCAGGCAGGCCCCCTACGAGCAGTACTTC.

This clonotype was seen at least ten times. V is TRBV24-1 and J is TRBJ2-2; 7 bases align to TRBD1. V shed 4 bases and J 2 bases; nucleotides not matched to a gene: 6. The germline V gene has CDR1 KGHDR and CDR2 SFDVKD. CDR3 length: 16 amino acids. CDR3 sequence: CATSDSGTANTGELFF. DNA of the CDR3: TGTGCCACCAGTGACTCCGGGACAGCCAACACCGGGGAGCTGTTTTTT.

The chain carries TRBV7-8 and TRBJ2-7, with a weak D call TRBD2 (5 bases). CDR1 and CDR2 from the germline V gene are SGHVS and FQNEAQ. This CDR3 region has 14 residues. The germline V and J ends were trimmed by 5 bases and 2 bases, with 13 bases remaining between them. This CDR3 reads CASSTGLATYEQYF. CDR3 in DNA: TGTGCCAGCAGCACCGGATTAGCGACCTACGAGCAGTACTTC.

This chain links TRBV19 with TRBJ2-3; no reliable D call. The CDR3 has 13 amino acids. Trimming left V 4 bases short and J 6 bases short, with 11 bases between. Germline assignment: CDR1 LNHDA and CDR2 SQIVND (reference sequence). The chain's CDR3 is CASSTQQTDTQYF. As DNA, the CDR3 is TGTGCCAGTAGTACTCAACAGACCGATACGCAGTATTTT. Variable domain in full (rest from reference TRBV19 and TRBJ2-3): DGGITQSPKYLFRKEGQNVTLSCEQNLNHDAMYWYRQDPGQGLRLIYYSQIVNDFQKGDIAEGYSVSREKKESFPLTVTSAQKNPTAFYLCASSTQQTDTQYFGPGTRLTVL.

In this sample, this clonotype turned up many times. The gene calls are TRBV12-3 or TRBV12-4 and TRBJ2-7, with TRBD2 matching over 9 bases. The CDR3 consists of 16 residues. The ends lost 7 bases at V and 0 bases at J; junction bases unmatched: 10. The CDR3: CASTSVSGGNSYEQYF. Written as DNA, the CDR3 is TGTGCCAGCACGTCTGTAAGCGGGGGGAACTCCTACGAGCAGTACTTC.